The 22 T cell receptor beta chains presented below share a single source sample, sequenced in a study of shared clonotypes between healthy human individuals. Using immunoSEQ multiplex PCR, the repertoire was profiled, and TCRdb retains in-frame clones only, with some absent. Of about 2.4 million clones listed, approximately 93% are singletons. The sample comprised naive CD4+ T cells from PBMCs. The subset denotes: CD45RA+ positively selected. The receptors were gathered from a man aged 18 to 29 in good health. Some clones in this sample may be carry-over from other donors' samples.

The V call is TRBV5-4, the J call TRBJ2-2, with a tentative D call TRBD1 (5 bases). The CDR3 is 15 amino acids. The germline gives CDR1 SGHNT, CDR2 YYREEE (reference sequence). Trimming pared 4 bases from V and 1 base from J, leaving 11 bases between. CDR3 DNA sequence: TGTGCCAGCAGCGCCGGACATATGAACACCGGGGAGCTGTTTTTT. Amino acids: CASSAGHMNTGELFF.

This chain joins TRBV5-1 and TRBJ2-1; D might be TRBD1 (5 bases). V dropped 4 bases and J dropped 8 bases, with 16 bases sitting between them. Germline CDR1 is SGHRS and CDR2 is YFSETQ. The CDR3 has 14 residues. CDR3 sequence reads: CASSLLQGTDEQFF. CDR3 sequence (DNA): TGCGCCAGCAGCCTCCTTCAGGGTACGGATGAGCAGTTCTTC.

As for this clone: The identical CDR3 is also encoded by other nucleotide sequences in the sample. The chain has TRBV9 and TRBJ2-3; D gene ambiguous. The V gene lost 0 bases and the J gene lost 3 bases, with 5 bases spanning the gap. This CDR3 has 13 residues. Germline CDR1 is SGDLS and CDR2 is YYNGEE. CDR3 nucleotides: TGTGCCAGCAGCGTAGGAGTAACAGATACGCAGTATTTT. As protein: CASSVGVTDTQYF.

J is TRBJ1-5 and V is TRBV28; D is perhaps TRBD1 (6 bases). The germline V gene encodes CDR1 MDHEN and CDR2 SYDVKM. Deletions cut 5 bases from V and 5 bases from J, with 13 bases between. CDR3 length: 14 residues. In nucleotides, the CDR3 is TGTGCCAGCAGTCTACGACAGGTGGATCAGCCCCAGCATTTT. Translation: CASSLRQVDQPQHF.

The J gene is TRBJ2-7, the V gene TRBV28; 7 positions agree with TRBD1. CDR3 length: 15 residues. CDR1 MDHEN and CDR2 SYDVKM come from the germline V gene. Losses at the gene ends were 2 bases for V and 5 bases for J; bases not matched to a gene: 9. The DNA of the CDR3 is TGTGCCAGCAGTTTAACCCGCGACAGGGAGAACGAGCAGTACTTC. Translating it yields CASSLTRDRENEQYF.

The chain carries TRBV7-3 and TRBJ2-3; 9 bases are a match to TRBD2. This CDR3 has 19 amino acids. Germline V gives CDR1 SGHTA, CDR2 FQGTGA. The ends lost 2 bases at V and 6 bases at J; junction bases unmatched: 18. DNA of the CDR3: TGTGCCAGCAGCTTACAATCCCCGGGCGGACTAGCGAACTTGGATACGCAGTATTTT. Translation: CASSLQSPGGLANLDTQYF.

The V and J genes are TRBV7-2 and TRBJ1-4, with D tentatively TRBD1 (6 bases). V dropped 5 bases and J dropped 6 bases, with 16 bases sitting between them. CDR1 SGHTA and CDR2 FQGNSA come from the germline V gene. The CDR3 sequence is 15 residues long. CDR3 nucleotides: TGTGCCAGCAGCCCAGGGGTTGGGAGGCATGAAAAACTGTTTTTT. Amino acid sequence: CASSPGVGRHEKLFF. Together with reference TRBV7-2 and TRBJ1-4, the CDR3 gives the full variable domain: GAGVSQSPSNKVTEKGKDVELRCDPISGHTALYWYRQSLGQGLEFLIYFQGNSAPDKSGLPSDRFSAERTGGSVSTLTIQRTQQEDSAVYLCASSPGVGRHEKLFFGSGTQLSVL.

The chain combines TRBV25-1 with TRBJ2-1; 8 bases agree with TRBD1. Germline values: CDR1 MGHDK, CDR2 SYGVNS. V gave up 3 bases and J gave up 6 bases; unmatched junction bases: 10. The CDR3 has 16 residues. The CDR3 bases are TGTGCCAGCAGTGACCCTCGGCAGGGGGCGGTCAATGAGCAGTTCTTC. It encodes CASSDPRQGAVNEQFF.

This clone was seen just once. CDR3 region: CASNSKAKTPGQGNYGYTF. CDR3 nucleotide sequence: TGTGCCAGCAATTCCAAAGCCAAGACACCGGGACAGGGAAACTATGGCTACACCTTC. The chain carries TRBV18 and TRBJ1-2, with 9 bases that match TRBD1. CDR1 and CDR2 from the germline V gene are KGHSH and LQKENI. V lost 8 bases, J lost 2 bases, and 21 bases stayed unmatched. The CDR3 loop spans 19 amino acids.

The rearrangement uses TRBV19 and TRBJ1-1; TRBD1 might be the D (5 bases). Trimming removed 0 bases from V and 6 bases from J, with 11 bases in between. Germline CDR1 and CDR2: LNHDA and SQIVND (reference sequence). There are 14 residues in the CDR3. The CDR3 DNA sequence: TGTGCCAGTAGTATAGAGCACAGAGGGGCTGAAGCTTTCTTT. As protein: CASSIEHRGAEAFF.

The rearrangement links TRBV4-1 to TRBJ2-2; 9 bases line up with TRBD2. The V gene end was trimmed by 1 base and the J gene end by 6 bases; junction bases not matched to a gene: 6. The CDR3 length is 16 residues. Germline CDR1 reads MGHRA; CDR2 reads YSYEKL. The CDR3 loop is CASSQVVLAGPGELFF. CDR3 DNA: TGCGCCAGCAGCCAAGTGGTACTAGCGGGCCCCGGGGAGCTGTTTTTT.

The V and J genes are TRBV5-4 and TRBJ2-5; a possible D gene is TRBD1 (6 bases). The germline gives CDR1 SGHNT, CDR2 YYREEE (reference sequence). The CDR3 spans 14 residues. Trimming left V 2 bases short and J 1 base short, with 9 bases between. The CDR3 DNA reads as TGTGCCAGCAGCTTTCTGGACAGCCAAGAGACCCAGTACTTC. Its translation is CASSFLDSQETQYF.

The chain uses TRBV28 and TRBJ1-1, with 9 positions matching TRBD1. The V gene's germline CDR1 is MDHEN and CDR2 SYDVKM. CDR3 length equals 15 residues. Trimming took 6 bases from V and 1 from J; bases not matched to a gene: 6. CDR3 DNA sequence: TGTGCCAGCAGCTCACAGGGGGCGGGGAACACTGAAGCTTTCTTT. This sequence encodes CASSSQGAGNTEAFF.

CDR3 region: CASRPSGSTGELFF. CDR3 coding DNA: TGTGCCAGCAGACCTAGCGGTTCCACCGGGGAGCTGTTTTTT. V and J are TRBV7-3 and TRBJ2-2; 7 nucleotides match TRBD2. The CDR3 spans 14 residues. The germline V gene has CDR1 SGHTA and CDR2 FQGTGA. V shed 6 bases and J 4 bases; nucleotides not matched to a gene: 5.

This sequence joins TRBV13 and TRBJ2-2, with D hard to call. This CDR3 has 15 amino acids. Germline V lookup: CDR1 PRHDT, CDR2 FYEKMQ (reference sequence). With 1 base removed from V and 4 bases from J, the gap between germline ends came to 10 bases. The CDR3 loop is CASSLATPATGELFF. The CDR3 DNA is TGTGCCAGCAGCTTAGCTACCCCAGCCACCGGGGAGCTGTTTTTT.

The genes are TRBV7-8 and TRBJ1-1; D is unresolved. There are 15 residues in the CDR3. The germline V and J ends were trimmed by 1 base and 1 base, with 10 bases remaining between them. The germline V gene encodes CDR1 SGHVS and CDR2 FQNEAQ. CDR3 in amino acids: CASSLERSRNTEAFF. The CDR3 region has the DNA TGTGCCAGCAGCTTAGAGCGCAGCAGGAACACTGAAGCTTTCTTT.

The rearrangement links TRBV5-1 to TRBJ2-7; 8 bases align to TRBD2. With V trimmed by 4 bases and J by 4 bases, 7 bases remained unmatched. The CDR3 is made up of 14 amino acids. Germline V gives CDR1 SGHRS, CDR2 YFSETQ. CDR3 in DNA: TGCGCCAGCAGCGTGGGACTAGACCATTACGAGCAGTACTTC. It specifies CASSVGLDHYEQYF.

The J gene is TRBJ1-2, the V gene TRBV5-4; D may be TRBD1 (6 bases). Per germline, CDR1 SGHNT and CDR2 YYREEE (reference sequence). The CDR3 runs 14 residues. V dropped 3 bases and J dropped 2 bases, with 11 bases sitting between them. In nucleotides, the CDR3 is TGTGCCAGCAGCTCACAGGGTGCGAACTATGGCTACACCTTC. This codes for CASSSQGANYGYTF.

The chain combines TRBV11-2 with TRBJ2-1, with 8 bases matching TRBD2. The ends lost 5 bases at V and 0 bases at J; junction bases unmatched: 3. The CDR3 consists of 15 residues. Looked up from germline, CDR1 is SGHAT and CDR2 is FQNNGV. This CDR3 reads CASSRAGDSYNEQFF. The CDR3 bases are TGTGCCAGCAGCCGAGCGGGGGACTCCTACAATGAGCAGTTCTTC. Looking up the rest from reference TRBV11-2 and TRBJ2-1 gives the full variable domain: EAGVAQSPRYKIIEKRQSVAFWCNPISGHATLYWYQQILGQGPKLLIQFQNNGVVDDSQLPKDRFSAERLKGVDSTLKIQPAKLEDSAVYLCASSRAGDSYNEQFFGPGTRLTVL.

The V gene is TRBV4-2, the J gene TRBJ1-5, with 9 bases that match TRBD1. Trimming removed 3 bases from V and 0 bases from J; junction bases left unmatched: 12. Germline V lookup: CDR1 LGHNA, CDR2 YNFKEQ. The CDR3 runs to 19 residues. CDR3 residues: CASSHLRTGVGYSNQPQHF. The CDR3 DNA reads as TGTGCCAGCAGCCACCTCAGGACAGGGGTGGGTTATAGCAATCAGCCCCAGCATTTT.

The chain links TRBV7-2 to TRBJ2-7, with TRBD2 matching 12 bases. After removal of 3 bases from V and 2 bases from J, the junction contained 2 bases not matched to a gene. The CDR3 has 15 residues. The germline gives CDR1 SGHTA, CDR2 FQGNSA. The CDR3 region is CASSFGLAGTYEQYF. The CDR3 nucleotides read TGTGCCAGCAGCTTCGGACTAGCGGGGACCTACGAGCAGTACTTC.

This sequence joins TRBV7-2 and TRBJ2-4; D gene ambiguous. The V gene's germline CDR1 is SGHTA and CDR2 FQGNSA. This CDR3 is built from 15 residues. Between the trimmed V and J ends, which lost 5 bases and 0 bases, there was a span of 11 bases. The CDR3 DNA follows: TGTGCCAGCAGCAGCTCGACTTTAGCCAAAAACATTCAGTACTTC. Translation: CASSSSTLAKNIQYF.